Presented here are 29 T cell receptor beta chains from one specimen sequenced in a study of CD8+CD57+ T cells in acquired aplastic anemia. For CDR3 and TCR beta VDJ profiling, genomic DNA was the template used. TCRdb passed the reads through MiXCR, listing each CDR3 protein once. The sample has around 230,000 distinct CDR3 sequences, over 60% seen once. Sequencing was done on a sample of sorted CD4+, CD8+, or CD8+CD57+ T cells (not recorded which) from PBMCs. The receptors were sampled from a human donor in good health.

The chain is built from TRBV20-1 and TRBJ2-7; 10 nucleotides agree with TRBD1. The CDR3 extends over 14 amino acids. The V gene end was trimmed by 3 bases and the J gene end by 6 bases; junction bases not matched to a gene: 8. Germline V gene sequence: CDR1 DFQATT, CDR2 SNEGSKA (reference sequence). The DNA of the CDR3 is TGCAGTGCTAGGGCGGGACAGGGGATAGTCGAGCAGTACTTC. It translates to CSARAGQGIVEQYF.

Many counts were recorded for this clonotype. The chain links TRBV19 to TRBJ1-5, with unresolved D. The CDR3 totals 13 residues. Trimming shortened V by 3 bases and J by 6 bases, and 9 bases separated the two germline ends. Germline CDR1 LNHDA, CDR2 SQIVND (reference sequence). CDR3 region: CASSIGYGQPQHF. In DNA form, the CDR3 reads TGTGCCAGTAGTATTGGGTATGGTCAGCCCCAGCATTTT.

This clonotype was seen many times. The V gene is TRBV7-9, the J gene TRBJ2-1; TRBD1 aligns across 7 bases. The CDR3 runs 16 residues. Per the germline V gene, CDR1 is SEHNR and CDR2 is FQNEAQ (reference sequence). Losses at the gene ends were 4 bases for V and 4 bases for J; bases not matched to a gene: 10. DNA for the CDR3: TGTGCCAGCAGCTCGGTCGACAGGGCAACTTACAATGAGCAGTTCTTC. This codes for CASSSVDRATYNEQFF.

This clonotype was recorded many times. V gene TRBV2 combines with J gene TRBJ1-4, with 9 bases fitting TRBD1. CDR3 size: 18 residues. Unmatched junction bases numbered 15, after V lost 6 bases and J lost 4 bases. The germline V gene has CDR1 SNHLY and CDR2 FYNNEI. CDR3 in amino acids: CASSPRTGDQMLNEKLFF. The CDR3, as DNA: TGTGCCAGCAGCCCCCGGACAGGGGACCAAATGCTTAATGAAAAACTGTTTTTT.

This clonotype has a count of ten or more. This sequence joins TRBV12-3 or TRBV12-4 and TRBJ1-1; D is ambiguous. The CDR3 runs to 12 residues. Trimming left V 3 bases short and J 5 bases short, with 7 bases between. CDR3 in DNA: TGTGCCAGCAGTTTGTCTTGGACTGAAGCTTTCTTT. This encodes CASSLSWTEAFF.

V is TRBV24-1 and J is TRBJ2-5; perhaps TRBD1 as D (5 bases). CDR1 and CDR2 from the germline V gene are KGHDR and SFDVKD. V was cut by 6 bases and J by 2 bases, with 9 bases left in between. The CDR3 runs to 13 residues. The CDR3 reads CATSTGVQETQYF. Written as DNA, the CDR3 is TGTGCCACCAGTACAGGAGTTCAAGAGACCCAGTACTTC.

This clonotype was counted a few times. V and J are TRBV20-1 and TRBJ2-1; 9 bases match TRBD1. CDR1 and CDR2 from the germline V gene are DFQATT and SNEGSKA (reference sequence). The CDR3 has 16 amino acids. J gave up 0 bases and V 1 base, and 4 bases lay outside the gene matches. The CDR3 nucleotides read TGCAGTGCTAGAGGGGACAGGGAGAGCTCCTACAATGAGCAGTTCTTC. Protein product: CSARGDRESSYNEQFF.

This clonotype has only one observation. CDR3 DNA: TGTGCCAGCAGCGCAAGGACAGGGGGCAAGAACGGCGGGGAGCTGTTTTTT. Translating it yields CASSARTGGKNGGELFF. The chain is built from TRBV2 and TRBJ2-2, with 11 bases lining up with TRBD1. CDR3 length equals 17 residues. Looked up from germline, CDR1 is SNHLY and CDR2 is FYNNEI. V shed 6 bases, J shed 7 bases, and the junction held 13 bases outside the gene matches.

This clonotype was picked up a small number of times. The chain links TRBV7-6 to TRBJ2-5; no clear D. The CDR3 contains 17 residues. V gave up 2 bases and J gave up 2 bases, with 18 bases separating them. CDR1 is SGHVS, CDR2 FNYEAQ, per germline. The CDR3 nucleotides are TGTGCCAGCAGCTTATCTCCCCTGGGAAGGTTACAAGAGACCCAGTACTTC. Protein product: CASSLSPLGRLQETQYF.

The CDR3 DNA sequence: TGCAGTGCTAATGTTCTGGGGGTAGGAGAGCAGCCCCAGCATTTT. Its protein product is CSANVLGVGEQPQHF. The chain joins TRBV20-1 to TRBJ1-5; a weak D match, TRBD1 (5 bases). The germline V and J ends were trimmed by 4 bases and 7 bases, with 20 bases remaining between them. Germline V gives CDR1 DFQATT, CDR2 SNEGSKA (reference sequence). CDR3 length: 15 residues.

The chain carries TRBV2 and TRBJ2-6; 9 bases fit TRBD1. V shed 4 bases, J shed 0 bases, and the junction held 7 bases outside the gene matches. Germline V lookup: CDR1 SNHLY, CDR2 FYNNEI. This CDR3 has 18 residues. CDR3 in DNA: TGTGCCAGCAGTGTATACAGGGGGCCTAACTCTGGGGCCAACGTCCTGACTTTC. Translation gives CASSVYRGPNSGANVLTF. Drawing the rest from reference TRBV2 and TRBJ2-6, the complete variable domain is EPEVTQTPSHQVTQMGQEVILRCVPISNHLYFYWYRQILGQKVEFLVSFYNNEISEKSEIFDDQFSVERPDGSNFTLKIRSTKLEDSAMYFCASSVYRGPNSGANVLTFGAGSRLTVL.

The V gene is TRBV12-3 or TRBV12-4, the J gene TRBJ1-5; maybe TRBD1 (5 bases). V was trimmed by 2 bases and J by 5 bases, leaving 13 bases between them. CDR3 length equals 15 residues. The CDR3 loop reads CASSLTQGSYQPQHF. The CDR3 region has the DNA TGTGCCAGCAGTTTAACCCAGGGTTCGTATCAGCCCCAGCATTTT.

The chain recombines TRBV20-1 with TRBJ2-3; TRBD1 matches 8 bases. V was clipped by 5 bases and J by 6 bases; unmatched bases: 10. CDR3 length: 14 amino acids. CDR1 DFQATT and CDR2 SNEGSKA come from the germline V gene (reference sequence). The CDR3 region is CSAPRDRSVDTQYF. In DNA form, the CDR3 reads TGCAGTGCTCCCCGGGACAGGTCCGTTGATACGCAGTATTTT.

For this clonotype: One end of the junction fails to match germline, which may point to a read error. V and J are TRBV20-1 and TRBJ1-2, with 7 nucleotides matching TRBD1. The germline V gene has CDR1 DFQATT and CDR2 SNEGSKA (reference sequence). This CDR3 comprises 13 residues. In DNA, the CDR3 is TGCAGTGCTAGAGGGGACAGCAACTATGGCTGCACCTTC. It translates to CSARGDSNYGCTF.

The V and J genes are TRBV7-6 and TRBJ1-5, with D uncertain. The CDR3 consists of 15 residues. CDR1 is SGHVS, CDR2 FNYEAQ, per germline. V was shortened by 2 bases and J by 0 bases, with 8 bases between the two germline ends. CDR3 nucleotide sequence: TGTGCCAGCAGCTTACTCCGGTTTAGCAATCAGCCCCAGCATTTT. Translation: CASSLLRFSNQPQHF. The entire variable domain, with the rest obtained from reference TRBV7-6 and TRBJ1-5, is as follows: GAGVSQSPRYKVTKRGQDVALRCDPISGHVSLYWYRQALGQGPEFLTYFNYEAQQDKSGLPNDRFSAERPEGSISTLTIQRTEQRDSAMYRCASSLLRFSNQPQHFGDGTRLSIL.

This clonotype was observed many times. The V gene is TRBV20-1, the J gene TRBJ1-2; tentative D call: TRBD1 (5 bases). The V end was cut by 0 bases, the J end by 8 bases, with 13 bases between. Germline V gene lookup returns CDR1 DFQATT and CDR2 SNEGSKA (reference sequence). The CDR3 sequence is 13 residues long. CDR3: CSARDPGSLGYTF. The CDR3 bases are TGCAGTGCTAGAGATCCAGGGAGCCTAGGCTACACCTTC.

This clonotype was seen a handful of times. V is TRBV9 and J is TRBJ1-2; D not resolved. The V end lost 0 bases, the J end lost 5 bases, and 11 bases lay between the germline ends. Germline values: CDR1 SGDLS, CDR2 YYNGEE. This CDR3 has 14 residues. The CDR3 nucleotides are TGTGCCAGCAGCGTAGACGTAGGCCAGTATGGCTACACCTTC. It specifies CASSVDVGQYGYTF.

This clonotype was seen more than once but under ten times. This rearrangement joins TRBV2 to TRBJ2-3; D is ambiguous. Germline CDR1 reads SNHLY; CDR2 reads FYNNEI. The CDR3 spans 11 residues. Trimming took off 7 bases at V and 4 bases at J, with 6 bases between the two ends. The CDR3 DNA reads TGTGCCAGCATCCAGGCAGATACGCAGTATTTT. Amino acids: CASIQADTQYF.

Worth noting for this clonotype: A much larger clone lies one base from this, so it may be a read error. The conserved phenylalanine or tryptophan normally closing the CDR3 is absent here, so this likely arose from a read error. The chain is built from TRBV27 and TRBJ2-7; 8 nucleotides agree with TRBD1. The J segment lost 4 bases and the V segment lost 5 bases, leaving 7 bases of the junction unmatched. This CDR3 comprises 14 residues. From germline, CDR1 is MNHEY and CDR2 SMNVEV (reference sequence). The CDR3 loop is CASSPTTGDYEQYL. CDR3 nucleotide sequence: TGTGCCAGCAGTCCTACGACAGGGGATTACGAGCAGTACCTC.

This clonotype was found many times. The rearrangement joins TRBV7-9 to TRBJ2-1, with TRBD2 matching 9 bases. This CDR3 comprises 14 residues. V shed 1 base and J 7 bases; nucleotides not matched to a gene: 2. Germline CDR1 is SEHNR and CDR2 is FQNEAQ (reference sequence). DNA of the CDR3: TGTGCCAGCAGCTTAGGCGGGGGGGGGAATGAGCAGTTCTTC. This translates into CASSLGGGGNEQFF.

V gene TRBV27 combines with J gene TRBJ2-1; 7 nucleotides match TRBD2. With V trimmed by 7 bases and J by 4 bases, 10 bases remained unmatched. Germline loops: CDR1 MNHEY, CDR2 SMNVEV (reference sequence). This CDR3 has 15 amino acids. CDR3 sequence reads: CASTPSSGAYNEQFF. CDR3 in DNA: TGTGCCAGCACCCCATCTAGCGGTGCGTACAATGAGCAGTTCTTC.

The chain joins TRBV14 to TRBJ2-7; the D call may be TRBD1 or TRBD2 (5 bases each). The CDR3 extends over 15 amino acids. V lost 1 base, J lost 2 bases, and 12 bases lay in between. CDR1 is SGHDN, CDR2 FVKESK, per germline. CDR3 nucleotide sequence: TGTGCCAGCAGCCAAGCGGCAGGGCGGGCCTACGAGCAGTACTTC. Translated, it gives CASSQAAGRAYEQYF.

This clonotype has just one count. The chain has TRBV5-1 and TRBJ2-3; D remains unclear. CDR3 length equals 13 residues. Germline V gene sequence: CDR1 SGHRS, CDR2 YFSETQ. V was clipped by 0 bases and J by 2 bases, with 4 bases between them. The CDR3 DNA reads as TGCGCCAGCAGCTTGGAGTCCACAGATACGCAGTATTTT. Translated, it gives CASSLESTDTQYF.

This clonotype showed up many times. This chain joins TRBV4-3 and TRBJ2-7; D may be TRBD1 (5 bases). The CDR3 is made up of 13 amino acids. The V end lost 3 bases, the J end lost 3 bases, and 9 bases lay between the germline ends. Germline V lookup: CDR1 LGHNA, CDR2 YSLEER. DNA of the CDR3: TGCGCCAGCAGCCACGGGCAGGGCTACGAGCAGTACTTC. This sequence encodes CASSHGQGYEQYF.

Details on this clonotype: The junction and the germline gene differ at one end; a read error may be behind it. The chain recombines TRBV4-2 with TRBJ2-3, with D perhaps TRBD1 (5 bases). The germline CDR1 and CDR2 sequences are LGHNA and YNFKEQ. The CDR3 is made up of 10 amino acids. The CDR3 protein is CASSLAGQGF. The CDR3 DNA is TGTGCCAGCAGCTTGGCCGGGCAGGGTTTT.

This clonotype was found many times. The chain employs TRBV5-8 and TRBJ1-2, with 7 bases identical to TRBD1. The CDR3 runs 13 residues. Germline V gives CDR1 SGHTS, CDR2 YDEGEE. The V segment lost 1 base and the J segment 6 bases; nucleotides outside the gene matches: 3. CDR3 protein: CASSLTGVDGYTF. The CDR3 coding sequence is TGTGCCAGCAGCTTGACAGGGGTTGATGGCTACACCTTC.

V is TRBV7-9 and J is TRBJ1-5; the D is unclear. V was shortened by 6 bases and J by 4 bases, with 13 bases between the two germline ends. CDR1 SEHNR and CDR2 FQNEAQ come from the germline V gene (reference sequence). The length of the CDR3 is 14 residues. The CDR3 nucleotides read TGTGCCAGCAGTGACCCGGGGTGGAATCAGCCCCAGCATTTT. Its translation: CASSDPGWNQPQHF.

This clonotype was seen repeatedly, ten times or more. V gene TRBV6-1 combines with J gene TRBJ2-7, with a possible D match to TRBD1 (5 bases). The germline V gene has CDR1 MNHNS and CDR2 SASEGT. CDR3 length: 15 amino acids. V shed 3 bases and J shed 0 bases, with 12 bases lying between them. The CDR3 loop reads CASSDRQGSSYEQYF. CDR3 nucleotides: TGTGCCAGCAGTGATCGGCAGGGCAGCTCCTACGAGCAGTACTTC.

V gene TRBV10-3 combines with J gene TRBJ2-5; possibly TRBD2 for D (5 bases). CDR3 length: 14 residues. V dropped 4 bases and J dropped 2 bases, with 11 bases sitting between them. Germline CDR1 and CDR2: ENHRY and SYGVKD. The CDR3 DNA follows: TGTGCCATCAGTGGACTAAAGGGACAAGAGACCCAGTACTTC. Protein sequence: CAISGLKGQETQYF.